These 11 T cell receptor beta chains originate from one sample sequenced in a study of neoadjuvant anti-PD-1 for oral cavity cancer. The protocol was immunoSEQ multiplex PCR, while the TCRdb copy is restricted to in-frame clones and leaves out a portion. The sample holds under 85,000 clones, 84% seen once. Sequenced material: PBMCs, taken before nivolumab (anti-PD-1) treatment. These receptors were collected from a person between 40 and 80 years old with oral cavity squamous cell carcinoma.

This sequence joins TRBV2 and TRBJ1-1, with D uncertain. Deletions cut 3 bases from V and 0 bases from J, with 14 bases between. This CDR3 contains 16 residues. Germline CDR1 is SNHLY and CDR2 is FYNNEI. CDR3 DNA: TGTGCCAGCAGTGACAGGCCGCTGGGGATGAACACTGAAGCTTTCTTT. It encodes CASSDRPLGMNTEAFF.

The chain carries TRBV29-1 and TRBJ1-3; D uncertain. The germline V and J ends were trimmed by 5 bases and 2 bases, with 7 bases remaining between them. The CDR3 covers 12 residues. Germline-derived CDR1 and CDR2 are SQVTM and ANQGSEA. The DNA of the CDR3 is TGCAGCGTTTACTTACCTGGAAACACCATATATTTT. Its protein is CSVYLPGNTIYF. The variable domain in full, completed from reference TRBV29-1 and TRBJ1-3, reads SAVISQKPSRDICQRGTSLTIQCQVDSQVTMMFWYRQQPGQSLTLIATANQGSEATYESGFVIDKFPISRPNLTFSTLTVSNMSPEDSSIYLCSVYLPGNTIYFGEGSWLTVV.

A few counts support this clone. The rearrangement joins TRBV5-1 to TRBJ2-6; D gene uncertain. The CDR3 length is 14 residues. Germline V gives CDR1 SGHRS, CDR2 YFSETQ. V gave up 4 bases and J gave up 0 bases, with 5 bases separating them. In DNA form, the CDR3 reads TGCGCCAGCAGCGACCTCTCTGGGGCCAACGTCCTGACTTTC. Translated, it gives CASSDLSGANVLTF.

This rearrangement joins TRBV2 to TRBJ1-2; no clear D. The CDR3 has 14 residues. The V gene's germline CDR1 is SNHLY and CDR2 FYNNEI. With 2 bases removed from V and 7 bases from J, the gap between germline ends came to 14 bases. CDR3 bases: TGTGCCAGCAGTGAACAGGCACTGGCTGGTGGCTACACCTTC. Translated, it gives CASSEQALAGGYTF.

V gene TRBV20-1 combines with J gene TRBJ1-2; D is unclear. Per germline, CDR1 DFQATT and CDR2 SNEGSKA (reference sequence). The CDR3 covers 11 residues. Trimming removed 5 bases from V and 6 bases from J, with 10 bases in between. CDR3 in DNA: TGCAGTGCTTTCAGACCCAATGGCTACACCTTC. This codes for CSAFRPNGYTF.

J is TRBJ1-2 and V is TRBV29-1; D uncertain. Trimming removed 2 bases from V and 0 bases from J, with 10 bases in between. The CDR3 is 14 amino acids. The V gene's germline CDR1 is SQVTM and CDR2 ANQGSEA. The CDR3, as DNA: TGCAGCGTTGAACAGGCCGCCCCTAACTATGGCTACACCTTC. Residues: CSVEQAAPNYGYTF.

The chain recombines TRBV11-2 with TRBJ2-3, with 7 bases lining up with TRBD2. Germline V gene data show CDR1 as SGHAT and CDR2 as FQNNGV. CDR3 length: 13 amino acids. V shed 0 bases, J shed 14 bases, and the junction held 8 bases outside the gene matches. The CDR3 bases are TGTGCCAGCAGCTTAGATCGGGGACTAATAGTGTATTTT. Its protein product is CASSLDRGLIVYF.

This clone was recorded only once. The chain has TRBV5-6 and TRBJ2-7; D call uncertain. CDR1 is SGHDT, CDR2 YYEEEE, per germline. V lost 0 bases and J 11 bases, leaving 9 bases between the germline ends. This CDR3 contains 11 residues. The chain's CDR3 is CASSLVRKEYF. CDR3 DNA: TGTGCCAGCAGCTTGGTCAGGAAGGAGTACTTC.

This rearrangement joins TRBV5-6 to TRBJ2-2; the D gene is possibly TRBD1 (5 bases). V lost 7 bases and J 1 base, leaving 11 bases between the germline ends. In germline, CDR1 is SGHDT, CDR2 YYEEEE. The CDR3 is 14 amino acids. In DNA form, the CDR3 reads TGTGCCAGCGGGATAGGGGAGAACACCGGGGAGCTGTTTTTT. It specifies CASGIGENTGELFF.

The chain recombines TRBV15 with TRBJ2-1; D unclear. The germline V gene encodes CDR1 LNHNV and CDR2 YYDKDF (reference sequence). Between the trimmed V and J ends, which lost 1 base and 6 bases, there was a span of 16 bases. This CDR3 comprises 16 residues. CDR3 protein: CATSRVSSEVGNEQFF. The CDR3, as DNA: TGTGCCACCAGCAGAGTTTCCTCAGAAGTTGGCAATGAGCAGTTCTTC. Full variable domain (remainder filled in from reference TRBV15 and TRBJ2-1): DAMVIQNPRYQVTQFGKPVTLSCSQTLNHNVMYWYQQKSSQAPKLLFHYYDKDFNNEADTPDNFQSRRPNTSFCFLDIRSPGLGDTAMYLCATSRVSSEVGNEQFFGPGTRLTVL.

The chain uses TRBV6-1 and TRBJ2-3; 11 bases map to TRBD2. Germline lookup yields CDR1 MNHNS and CDR2 SASEGT. Losses at the gene ends were 0 bases for V and 2 bases for J; bases not matched to a gene: 7. The CDR3 sequence is 18 residues long. This CDR3 is CASSEARGLAEITDTQYF. The CDR3 DNA follows: TGTGCCAGCAGTGAAGCGAGGGGACTAGCGGAGATCACAGATACGCAGTATTTT.